The entry below gives a single T cell receptor beta chain sequence along with its context. This clone was found once. Its antigen has not been determined. Nothing much larger sits one base from this clone, and base qualities are not available. The data are from a study of shared clonotypes between healthy human individuals (dated by TCRdb to 2020 to 2022). Regarding the research as a whole: The cohort included three men and a couple of women between 18 and 49 years of age. Per donor, three plates each were used for CD4 naive and CD4 memory, two for CD8 naive, and one for CD8 memory. To estimate repertoire size and how much clonotypes are shared between individuals, the study performed deep sequencing of blood TCR repertoires from a few healthy adults. Libraries were prepared and TCR repertoires were sequenced by different laboratories using diverse techniques, in order to increase sequencing depth and limit assay-specific biases. Between about 0.8 and 8.9 billion PBMCs per donor were obtained by leukapheresis. Study-wide conclusions, independent of this receptor: Pairwise subsampling indicated that sequencing depth was expected to affect the degree of clonotype sharing among donors. When several donors were compared, the shared fraction of clonotypes was roughly 4.8% for naive CD4, approximately 3.5% for naive CD8, more than 2% for memory CD4, and under 0.5% for memory CD8. Incomplete sequencing was indicated by rarefaction of sorted-subset datasets, despite the large sequencing depth. The genetic and exposure-history diversity represented was limited by the small number of donors. Clonotypes shared by all four sorted-subset donors showed higher generation probabilities than non-shared clonotypes. Naive subsets generally had larger estimated clonotype richness than memory subsets. Sampling was limited to blood, and TCR repertoires in tissue likely differ from TCR repertoires in blood.

Using the deep immunoSEQ assay, multiplex PCR amplified TCR CDR3 regions from genomic DNA. For each cell subset, the extracted genomic DNA was distributed evenly across all wells of several immunoSEQ 96-well plates, and each plate served as one replicate. For sorted subsets, around 200 ng genomic DNA, equal to some 28,000 T cell genomes, was loaded into each replicate PCR. Purified libraries were measured with a Qubit 3.0 fluorometer, size-checked on a Bioanalyzer 2100, and measured again with the KAPA Library Quantification kit. Each immunoSEQ 96-well plate was sequenced on its own single-read 150-cycle Illumina NextSeq 550 flow cell. The paper's data handling went like this. Because the immunoSEQ output held only junctional sequences and lacked quality scores, the filtering could not match the filtering applied to full-length reads. To assign V/J genes and CDR3, sequences were annotated using PyIR, a Python wrapper for IgBLAST v1.9, with IMGT germline references. Reads were removed for weak V/J assignments (E-value above 1e-6), missing CDR3, stop codons, out-of-frame junctions, or ambiguous translated residues. V3J clonotypes were defined as sequences sharing an identical inferred V gene, J gene, and CDR3 amino acid sequence. The percentage overlap between two repertoires was calculated by dividing the number of shared unique clonotypes by the size of the smaller repertoire. Richness of each repertoire was evaluated using RTK rarefaction, the Chao1 estimator, and Recon v2.1 estimates of unobserved clonotypes. For all TCRbeta clonotypes obtained by the gDNA method from several donors, generation probabilities were computed with OLGA. Entries here come from immuneACCESS through TCRdb and include only in-frame sequences with V and J called. Some clones fail to appear in such tables; in the studies checked, an unresolved V gene covers under half of the shortfall, and the cause of the remainder is unknown. That table furnishes V, J and clone size, whereas the DNA furnished D and trimming. In all, the sample holds around 1.9 million clones, and 85% to 95% of those were seen once. Clones ranked in the top ten supply more than 1.5% of the sample.

CD8 naive samples were CD45RO-negative cells positively selected for CCR7, giving a CD45RA+CCR7+ population that excluded TemRA cells. The donors were healthy, HIV-negative adults with no recently reported acute infections or vaccinations. Every donor was a Caucasian adult residing in Nashville, Tennessee, USA. After blood collection by leukapheresis, PBMCs were isolated using Ficoll-Histopaque density gradient centrifugation and then cryopreserved in the vapor phase of liquid nitrogen. Analytical flow cytometry was used to check the purity and quantity of every magnetically sorted T cell population. Each sorted fraction had its genomic DNA isolated and then quantified by UV absorbance on a Nanodrop 2000c. According to the germline V gene, CDR1 reads SGHVS and CDR2 reads FNYEAQ. From its cysteine to its phenylalanine, the CDR3 spans 13 amino acids. Only the CDR3 region is kept as DNA, spanning 39 bases read in frame from base 1. V loses 1 base of germline sequence and J loses 8 bases, and the interval between the two ends is 9 bases.

This TCR derives from a man in his late teens or twenties in good health. Some clones in this sample may be carry-over from other donors' samples. Specimen: naive CD8+ T cells from PBMCs. The sample's cell subset or site label, in plain terms: CD45RA+CCR7+. The rearranged chain carries TRBV7-6 and TRBJ2-1; no confident D gene assignment can be made. The DNA sequence is TGTGCCAGCAGCTTAGGTAGTCGCGATGAGCAGTTCTTC. Its product reads: CASSLGSRDEQFF.